One sample yielded the 29 T cell receptor beta chains listed below, sequenced in a study of Ad26.COV2.S vaccination and SARS-CoV-2 variants (dated by TCRdb to the early 2020s). The sample's treatment or condition, from its label and the paper: 15 to 20 received Ad26.COV2.S at low or high dose, single or two shots; about 5 received placebo; per-sample allocation not given. For vaccine and placebo recipients, the sequenced repertoires came from samples collected on day 63 after the first injection. Libraries were made using the immunoSEQ multiplex PCR assay. In TCRdb, the immuneACCESS table is reduced to in-frame sequences with V and J assigned. These tables do not hold every clone; where another copy was compared, an unresolved V gene accounts for under half, and the others remain unexplained. The sample includes 350,000 to 500,000 clones, with 90% observed a single time. The ten biggest clones cover 4.3% of the sample.

The sequencing here drew on peripheral blood, taken in a trial of Ad26.COV2.S vaccine versus placebo. The receptors originated from a person aged 18 to 59 who received the Ad26.COV2.S COVID-19 vaccine or a placebo.

This clone was seen just once. The chain has TRBV7-9 and TRBJ2-5; maybe TRBD2 (5 bases). The CDR3 consists of 16 residues. Germline CDR1 is SEHNR and CDR2 is FQNEAQ (reference sequence). With 2 bases removed from V and 1 base from J, the gap between germline ends came to 14 bases. The DNA of the CDR3 is TGTGCCAGCAGCTTAATGTTACGAGGGCCCCAAGAGACCCAGTACTTC. Its protein is CASSLMLRGPQETQYF.

This chain uses TRBV9 with TRBJ1-5; D is unclear. From germline, CDR1 is SGDLS and CDR2 YYNGEE. Trimming removed 0 bases from V and 3 bases from J, with 7 bases in between. The CDR3 covers 14 residues. CDR3: CASSVGQFNQPQHF. DNA for the CDR3: TGTGCCAGCAGCGTAGGCCAGTTCAATCAGCCCCAGCATTTT.

The chain couples TRBV4-3 to TRBJ1-5; tentatively, D is TRBD1 (5 bases). The germline CDR1 and CDR2 sequences are LGHNA and YSLEER. The V end was cut by 4 bases, the J end by 6 bases, with 16 bases between. This CDR3 is 15 amino acids long. The CDR3 nucleotides read TGCGCCAGCAGCCTTTCCGTGGGGGAACCTCAGCCCCAGCATTTT. It is translated as CASSLSVGEPQPQHF.

The chain joins TRBV11-2 to TRBJ1-1; D gene uncertain. The V end lost 5 bases, the J end lost 1 base, and 14 bases lay between the germline ends. CDR3 length equals 15 residues. The V gene's germline CDR1 is SGHAT and CDR2 FQNNGV. CDR3 sequence reads: CASSAQRVENTEAFF. In DNA form, the CDR3 reads TGTGCCAGCAGCGCTCAAAGGGTTGAGAACACTGAAGCTTTCTTT.

This clone appeared once. This sequence joins TRBV5-6 and TRBJ2-2; 7 bases align to TRBD1. This CDR3 has 15 amino acids. V shed 3 bases, J shed 4 bases, and the junction held 6 bases outside the gene matches. Looked up from germline, CDR1 is SGHDT and CDR2 is YYEEEE. The CDR3 DNA reads as TGTGCCAGCAGCTCGCAGACAGGGATCACCGGGGAGCTGTTTTTT. Translated: CASSSQTGITGELFF.

The chain has TRBV18 and TRBJ2-7; a weak D match, TRBD1 (5 bases). Trimming took off 3 bases at V and 4 bases at J, with 10 bases between the two ends. The CDR3 has 13 residues. Germline V CDR1 and CDR2: KGHSH, LQKENI. This CDR3 is CASSPQGLYEQYF. For the CDR3, the DNA is TGTGCCAGCTCACCGCAGGGTTTGTACGAGCAGTACTTC.

This chain joins TRBV11-2 and TRBJ2-1; 12 bases fit TRBD2. Trimming removed 4 bases from V and 10 bases from J; junction bases left unmatched: 5. The CDR3 spans 14 residues. Germline loops: CDR1 SGHAT, CDR2 FQNNGV. CDR3 DNA sequence: TGTGCCAGCAGCTCCAGACTAGCGGGAGTAGAGCAGTTCTTC. Amino acids: CASSSRLAGVEQFF.

CDR3 sequence reads: CASSKFPSTDTQYF. DNA for the CDR3: TGTGCCAGCAGTAAATTCCCTAGCACAGATACGCAGTATTTT. The J gene is TRBJ2-3, the V gene TRBV2; D unresolved. Germline CDR1 SNHLY, CDR2 FYNNEI. The CDR3 extends over 14 amino acids. The germline V and J ends were trimmed by 5 bases and 0 bases, with 9 bases remaining between them.

The chain has TRBV7-3 and TRBJ2-3, with 10 positions matching TRBD2. Trimming took 4 bases from V and 2 from J; bases not matched to a gene: 3. CDR3 length: 15 residues. The germline V gene encodes CDR1 SGHTA and CDR2 FQGTGA. CDR3 sequence reads: CASSSGLADTDTQYF. CDR3 in DNA: TGTGCCAGCAGCTCCGGACTAGCGGACACAGATACGCAGTATTTT. The full variable domain, rest sourced from reference TRBV7-3 and TRBJ2-3, is GAGVSQTPSNKVTEKGKYVELRCDPISGHTALYWYRQSLGQGPEFLIYFQGTGAADDSGLPNDRFFAVRPEGSVSTLKIQRTERGDSAVYLCASSSGLADTDTQYFGPGTRLTVL.

The chain joins TRBV10-1 to TRBJ2-1, with 8 bases matching TRBD2. V lost 4 bases to trimming and J lost 3 bases; unmatched junction nucleotides: 8. The CDR3 is 16 residues long. CDR1 is WNHNN and CDR2 is SYGVQD in the germline V gene (reference sequence). This CDR3 is CASSVGLAGHYNEQFF. The CDR3 coding sequence is TGCGCCAGCAGTGTCGGTCTAGCGGGCCACTACAATGAGCAGTTCTTC.

The V call is TRBV16, the J call TRBJ2-7; TRBD2 matches at 7 bases. The CDR3 spans 14 residues. The trim removed 4 bases at V and 7 bases at J, leaving 10 bases unmatched. CDR1 is KGHSY and CDR2 is FQNENV in the germline V gene. The CDR3 sequence is CASSPFAGAGEQYF. Here the CDR3 DNA reads TGTGCCAGCAGCCCGTTCGCGGGAGCGGGGGAGCAGTACTTC.

The chain combines TRBV6-5 with TRBJ1-1; D is undetermined. The CDR3 has 14 amino acids. The V gene's germline CDR1 is MNHEY and CDR2 SVGAGI. Trimming removed 2 bases at V and 3 bases at J, with 10 bases between. CDR3 residues: CASSYGGRDTEAFF. The CDR3 bases are TGTGCCAGCAGTTACGGAGGGAGGGACACTGAAGCTTTCTTT.

The V and J genes are TRBV6-2 or TRBV6-3 and TRBJ2-2, with 8 bases lining up with TRBD1. After removal of 6 bases from V and 7 bases from J, the junction contained 7 bases not matched to a gene. Germline loops: CDR1 MNHEY, CDR2 SVGEGT. CDR3 length equals 14 residues. In nucleotides, the CDR3 is TGTGCCAGCAGCAGGACAGGGTTCCTCGGGGAGCTGTTTTTT. It specifies CASSRTGFLGELFF.

The rearrangement uses TRBV9 and TRBJ1-3; D gene uncertain. Per germline, CDR1 SGDLS and CDR2 YYNGEE. The CDR3 contains 16 residues. Deletions cut 0 bases from V and 0 bases from J, with 10 bases between. The CDR3 reads CASSVGAVDSGNTIYF. The DNA of the CDR3 is TGTGCCAGCAGCGTAGGGGCAGTGGACTCTGGAAACACCATATATTTT.

The chain uses TRBV11-1 and TRBJ2-5; TRBD2 matches at 7 bases. CDR3 length: 13 amino acids. Germline CDR1 SGHAT, CDR2 FQDESV (reference sequence). V trimming: 1 base; J trimming: 5 bases; junction bases outside the gene matches: 1. CDR3 DNA: TGTGCCAGCAGCTTAGTGGGAGGGGAGACCCAGTACTTC. Protein sequence: CASSLVGGETQYF.

The chain is built from TRBV7-9 and TRBJ2-7, with 8 bases aligning to TRBD2. Germline CDR1 reads SEHNR; CDR2 reads FQNEAQ (reference sequence). Germline trimming cut 3 bases from V and 5 bases from J; bases unmatched to any gene: 9. This CDR3 spans 15 amino acids. The CDR3 spells CASSLGSGSPHEQYF. The DNA of the CDR3 is TGTGCCAGCAGCTTGGGGAGCGGGAGTCCCCACGAGCAGTACTTC.

The chain recombines TRBV5-4 with TRBJ2-5; D is ambiguous. V lost 0 bases and J lost 5, with 5 bases in between. The CDR3 is 12 amino acids. Germline CDR1 SGHNT, CDR2 YYREEE (reference sequence). The CDR3 is CASSLAGETQYF. The DNA of the CDR3 is TGTGCCAGCAGCTTGGCCGGGGAGACCCAGTACTTC.

The gene calls are TRBV19 and TRBJ2-3; D tentatively fits TRBD1 or TRBD2 (5 bases each). The germline CDR1 and CDR2 sequences are LNHDA and SQIVND (reference sequence). V was cut by 3 bases and J by 4 bases, with 11 bases left in between. This CDR3 contains 14 residues. This chain's CDR3 is CASSIALGADTQYF. The CDR3 bases are TGTGCCAGTAGTATCGCTTTGGGGGCAGATACGCAGTATTTT.

This clone was found a few times. The chain combines TRBV7-2 with TRBJ1-5, with 11 positions matching TRBD1. The CDR3 consists of 15 residues. J gave up 6 bases and V 5 bases, and 6 bases lay outside the gene matches. Germline V gene lookup returns CDR1 SGHTA and CDR2 FQGNSA. CDR3 residues: CASSTGQGAGQPQHF. CDR3 bases: TGTGCCAGCAGCACTGGACAGGGGGCAGGTCAGCCCCAGCATTTT.

The V gene is TRBV5-1, the J gene TRBJ2-5; 9 nucleotides line up with TRBD2. CDR1 and CDR2 (germline): SGHRS, YFSETQ. This CDR3 is 17 amino acids long. V lost 2 bases, J lost 0 bases, and 8 bases stayed unmatched. The CDR3 is CASSFLGSGSNQETQYF. CDR3 nucleotides: TGCGCCAGCAGCTTTCTGGGTAGCGGGAGTAACCAAGAGACCCAGTACTTC.

To note about this clone: Additional DNA sequences in this sample encode the identical CDR3. This chain connects TRBV7-9 to TRBJ2-5; D not resolved. Germline assignment: CDR1 SEHNR and CDR2 FQNEAQ (reference sequence). Deletions cut 1 base from V and 5 bases from J, with 5 bases between. CDR3 size: 12 residues. DNA for the CDR3: TGTGCCAGCAGCTTAGGCACGGAGACCCAGTACTTC. The encoded protein is CASSLGTETQYF.

The V call is TRBV19, the J call TRBJ1-5; tentatively, D is TRBD1 (5 bases). The V gene's germline CDR1 is LNHDA and CDR2 SQIVND (reference sequence). Trimming left V 7 bases short and J 2 bases short, with 12 bases between. The CDR3 spans 14 residues. CDR3 sequence (DNA): TGTGCCAGTACCCTCACCAGGGGCAATCAGCCCCAGCATTTT. Translation: CASTLTRGNQPQHF. Full variable domain (outside the CDR3, taken from reference TRBV19 and TRBJ1-5): DGGITQSPKYLFRKEGQNVTLSCEQNLNHDAMYWYRQDPGQGLRLIYYSQIVNDFQKGDIAEGYSVSREKKESFPLTVTSAQKNPTAFYLCASTLTRGNQPQHFGDGTRLSIL.

V and J are TRBV6-5 and TRBJ2-1; TRBD2 aligns across 13 bases. Germline assignment: CDR1 MNHEY and CDR2 SVGAGI. The ends lost 8 bases at V and 8 bases at J; junction bases unmatched: 9. CDR3 length: 15 amino acids. CDR3 region: CASSLLAGGPDEQFF. For the CDR3, the DNA is TGTGCCAGCTCCTTACTAGCGGGAGGGCCGGATGAGCAGTTCTTC.

V is TRBV6-5 and J is TRBJ1-4; 7 positions match TRBD1. The CDR3 length is 14 residues. Germline-derived CDR1 and CDR2 are MNHEY and SVGAGI. The ends lost 6 bases at V and 5 bases at J; junction bases unmatched: 6. The DNA for the CDR3 is TGTGCCAGCAGCTCCGCCAGGGGGAATGAAAAACTGTTTTTT. Its translation: CASSSARGNEKLFF.

The V call is TRBV5-4, the J call TRBJ2-1; D is unclear. The V end lost 1 base, the J end lost 6 bases, and 8 bases lay between the germline ends. CDR1 SGHNT and CDR2 YYREEE come from the germline V gene (reference sequence). The CDR3 is made up of 13 amino acids. The CDR3 nucleotides read TGTGCCAGCAGCTTGCGGGCAGTCAATGAGCAGTTCTTC. Amino acids: CASSLRAVNEQFF.

The chain joins TRBV5-1 to TRBJ2-4; no clear D. The CDR3 has 18 residues. The ends were cut back, 0 bases at V and 1 base at J, with 17 bases in the middle. Germline V gene lookup returns CDR1 SGHRS and CDR2 YFSETQ. CDR3 sequence: CASSLAPHLILAKNIQYF. Written as DNA, the CDR3 is TGCGCCAGCAGCTTGGCCCCCCACTTAATACTGGCCAAAAACATTCAGTACTTC.

V and J are TRBV6-6 and TRBJ2-3; 7 bases line up with TRBD1. J was trimmed by 6 bases and V by 4 bases; bases with no gene match: 1. Germline assignment: CDR1 MNHNY and CDR2 SVGAGI (reference sequence). The CDR3 consists of 12 residues. The CDR3 is CASSSQGDTQYF. CDR3 DNA: TGTGCCAGCAGTTCACAGGGGGATACGCAGTATTTT.

The V gene is TRBV19, the J gene TRBJ2-1; TRBD2 matches 10 bases. The ends lost 0 bases at V and 6 bases at J; junction bases unmatched: 5. The germline gives CDR1 LNHDA, CDR2 SQIVND (reference sequence). The CDR3 is 16 residues long. This CDR3 is CASSIDLASGSNEQFF. CDR3 nucleotides: TGTGCCAGTAGTATAGATCTGGCTAGCGGGAGCAATGAGCAGTTCTTC.

The genes are TRBV28 and TRBJ2-3; D assignment may be TRBD1 or TRBD2 (6 bases each). Germline V gives CDR1 MDHEN, CDR2 SYDVKM. V was cut by 7 bases and J by 6 bases, with 14 bases left in between. The CDR3 contains 13 residues. Here the CDR3 reads CASKRRGRDTQYF. The CDR3 bases are TGTGCCAGCAAAAGGAGGGGGAGGGATACGCAGTATTTT.